What follows are 7 T cell receptor beta chains derived from one specimen sequenced in a study of post-analysis software for immune sequencing data. Points from the study as a whole: Roughly five TRBV segments appeared more often in patients than in controls, and TRBV5-6, TRBV5-1 and TRBV20-1 were among these.

No antigen has been identified for these receptors. Sequencing libraries made from TCR beta cDNA carried unique molecular identifiers. One entry per CDR3 protein results from TCRdb running MiXCR on the PCR reads. The sample includes hundreds of thousands of distinct CDR3 sequences, 25% to 30% seen only once; the top ten take around 0.56%. Sequencing was performed on blood. The receptors derive from a girl aged 5-17 years with multiple sclerosis.

This clonotype has only a few counts. The chain joins TRBV20-1 to TRBJ2-5; possible D gene TRBD1, 6 bases. Germline V CDR1 and CDR2: DFQATT, SNEGSKA (reference sequence). Deletions cut 6 bases from V and 4 bases from J, with 18 bases between. The CDR3 sequence is 14 residues long. For the CDR3, the DNA is TGCAGTGCATCAGAGAGGGGCAGGGGAGAGACCCAGTACTTC. Its translation is CSASERGRGETQYF.

This chain connects TRBV2 to TRBJ1-1; the D is unclear. V was pared by 6 bases and J by 5 bases, with 13 bases between. In germline, CDR1 is SNHLY, CDR2 FYNNEI. There are 13 residues in the CDR3. CDR3 sequence: CASSDNLGTEAFF. The CDR3 DNA follows: TGTGCCAGCAGCGATAACCTAGGGACTGAAGCTTTCTTT. The variable domain in full, with the rest retrieved from reference TRBV2 and TRBJ1-1, is EPEVTQTPSHQVTQMGQEVILRCVPISNHLYFYWYRQILGQKVEFLVSFYNNEISEKSEIFDDQFSVERPDGSNFTLKIRSTKLEDSAMYFCASSDNLGTEAFFGQGTRLTVV.

This clonotype has a handful of counts. The V gene is TRBV7-9, the J gene TRBJ2-1; 7 bases are a match to TRBD1. V shed 5 bases, J shed 4 bases, and the junction held 11 bases outside the gene matches. The CDR3 has 16 residues. Germline-derived CDR1 and CDR2 are SEHNR and FQNEAQ (reference sequence). The CDR3 DNA sequence: TGTGCCAGCAGCCTTCTTGTGAGACAGGGTTACAATGAGCAGTTCTTC. Its translation is CASSLLVRQGYNEQFF.

This clonotype was counted a single time. The chain is built from TRBV12-3 or TRBV12-4 and TRBJ2-3, with D unclear. The CDR3 extends over 12 amino acids. Trimming took off 6 bases at V and 2 bases at J, with 6 bases between the two ends. The CDR3 spells CASRRYTDTQYF. CDR3 coding DNA: TGTGCCAGCAGGCGATACACAGATACGCAGTATTTT.

The chain joins TRBV7-9 to TRBJ2-5; D may be TRBD2 (7 bases). There are 16 residues in the CDR3. Germline V gene sequence: CDR1 SEHNR, CDR2 FQNEAQ (reference sequence). V was cut by 5 bases and J by 11 bases, with 27 bases left in between. CDR3 nucleotides: TGTGCCAGCAGCGCCCCTTCGGCGGGGGCCCTCAATGAGCAGTACTTC. It translates to CASSAPSAGALNEQYF. Full variable domain (outside the CDR3, taken from reference TRBV7-9 and TRBJ2-5): DTGVSQNPRHKITKRGQNVTFRCDPISEHNRLYWYRQTLGQGPEFLTYFQNEAQLEKSRLLSDRFSAERPKGSFSTLEIQRTEQGDSAMYLCASSAPSAGALNEQYFGPGTRLLVL.

The chain uses TRBV12-3 or TRBV12-4 and TRBJ1-6; TRBD1 matches 9 bases. V lost 3 bases, J lost 7 bases, and 7 bases stayed unmatched. This CDR3 region has 16 residues. CDR3 DNA sequence: TGTGCCAGCAGTTTCACAGGGGGCCGGGCGAATTCACCCCTCCACTTT. This encodes CASSFTGGRANSPLHF.

The chain employs TRBV20-1 and TRBJ2-1; the D gene could be TRBD1 or TRBD2 (5 bases each). Germline lookup yields CDR1 DFQATT and CDR2 SNEGSKA (reference sequence). This CDR3 region has 15 residues. Trimming left V 3 bases short and J 3 bases short, with 15 bases between. The CDR3 sequence is CSASMGVTYYNEQFF. DNA for the CDR3: TGCAGTGCTAGTATGGGGGTTACTTACTACAATGAGCAGTTCTTC.